This TCR beta chain was recorded in a study of Tregs in tolerant kidney transplant recipients. The study's findings and limits: Tolerant patients' donor-specific Tregs expanded beyond overall Tregs, suggesting antigen-driven growth. Tregs expanded with activated donor B cells seemed most donor-specific.

Recipients received nonmyeloablative bone marrow transplants from related graft donors, with transient mixed chimerism. Unstimulated Tregs (CD4+CD25+CD127-) and CD4+CD25- non-Tregs were sorted from PBMCs. The assay was immunoSEQ multiplex PCR, and TCRdb's table has in-frame clones only and misses some. The sample has around 64,000 clones, around 87% seen once. About this clone: The antigen is undetermined.

The specimen comprised CD4+ T cells from blood (PBMCs), sampled 6 months after the transplant. The sequence came from a human patient who received a combined kidney and bone marrow transplant. The graft donor may be the source of some T cells.

The CDR3 protein is CASSVRDTVTPWGYTF. The CDR3 DNA sequence: TGTGCCAGCAGCGTCCGGGACACCGTAACACCATGGGGCTACACCTTC. V is TRBV9 and J is TRBJ1-2; tentatively, D is TRBD1 (6 bases). CDR1 and CDR2 from the germline V gene are SGDLS and YYNGEE. V was pared by 2 bases and J by 8 bases, with 22 bases between. This CDR3 contains 16 residues.